These T cell receptor beta chains were read from a single sample in a study of blood T cells in healthy people across ages. TCRdb itself ran the 5' RACE reads through MiXCR, one entry per CDR3 protein. Altogether about 2 million distinct CDR3 sequences are present, just under 50% being singletons, with the ten largest covering around 2.1%. Sequencing input: blood. The receptors were sampled from a woman in her thirties or forties in good health. Each CDR3 is given without its conserved first and last residue.

CDR3 protein: ATSDPGQALGATFYEQY
J gene: TRBJ2-7
V gene: TRBV15

CDR3 protein: ASSDVGQSTDTQY
J gene: TRBJ2-3
V gene: TRBV2

CDR3 protein: ASSQRTSGGPKNIQY
J gene: TRBJ2-4
V gene: TRBV14

CDR3 protein: AASDFRTSPDEQF
J gene: TRBJ2-1
V gene: TRBV24-1

CDR3 protein: ASSTGDTYEQY
J gene: .
V gene: TRBV12-3/TRBV12-4

CDR3 protein: ASTYGPMGEAF
J gene: TRBJ1-1
V gene: TRBV9

CDR3 protein: ASSPGHGKNIQY
J gene: TRBJ2-4
V gene: TRBV11-2

CDR3 protein: ASSRDRATYNEQY
J gene: TRBJ2-7
V gene: TRBV2

CDR3 protein: ASSYWGVSTDRETQY
J gene: TRBJ2-5
V gene: TRBV6-5

CDR3 protein: ASSGRAPTRGTQY
J gene: TRBJ2-5
V gene: TRBV6-5

CDR3 protein: ASSPTGQIYNEQF
J gene: TRBJ2-1
V gene: TRBV3-1

CDR3 protein: ASSQAGRYEQY
J gene: TRBJ2-7
V gene: TRBV4-1

CDR3 protein: ASSPMGGGLNNEQF
J gene: TRBJ2-1
V gene: TRBV9

CDR3 protein: ASSLSRQGISYNEQF
J gene: TRBJ2-1
V gene: TRBV7-2

CDR3 protein: SATPGLAGGADTQY
J gene: TRBJ2-3
V gene: TRBV20-1

CDR3 protein: ASRPTGLAPTYEQY
J gene: TRBJ2-7
V gene: TRBV28

CDR3 protein: SETSGGYYEQY
J gene: TRBJ2-5
V gene: TRBV20-1

CDR3 protein: ASRTNEGNEQF
J gene: TRBJ2-1
V gene: TRBV6-5

CDR3 protein: ASSQELRANEQY
J gene: TRBJ2-7
V gene: TRBV4-2

CDR3 protein: ASRSLIETQY
J gene: TRBJ2-5
V gene: TRBV6-2/TRBV6-3

CDR3 protein: SARDKRVGSIYGANALT
J gene: TRBJ2-6
V gene: TRBV20-1

CDR3 protein: SARLRTSWADTQY
J gene: TRBJ2-3
V gene: TRBV20-1

CDR3 protein: ASSLSRDEAF
J gene: TRBJ1-1
V gene: TRBV12-3/TRBV12-4

CDR3 protein: ASSLYPGASYEQF
J gene: TRBJ2-1
V gene: TRBV7-2